The 29 T cell receptor beta chains given below trace back to one sample, sequenced in a study of early T cells in non-severe SARS-CoV-2 infection. Each CDR3 protein is one row after TCRdb ran MiXCR on the 5' RACE reads. Counted here are some 34,000 distinct CDR3 sequences, roughly 9.7% occurring once; the ten biggest clones make up around 12%. Sequenced sample: whole blood. Receptors were obtained from an adult who was a healthcare worker with PCR-confirmed SARS-CoV-2 infection or an uninfected control (not recorded which).

This clonotype was counted between two and nine times. This chain joins TRBV4-1 and TRBJ2-1; D is possibly TRBD1 or TRBD2 (5 bases each). The CDR3 runs to 14 residues. Germline CDR1 reads MGHRA; CDR2 reads YSYEKL. Trimming left V 0 bases short and J 7 bases short, with 10 bases between. CDR3 in DNA: TGCGCCAGCAGCCAAGATATCGAGGGGAATGAGCAGTTCTTC. Translated: CASSQDIEGNEQFF.

This clonotype was counted at least ten times. V usage is TRBV5-1 and J usage is TRBJ2-2; TRBD2 is a possible D gene (6 bases). Looked up from germline, CDR1 is SGHRS and CDR2 is YFSETQ. The CDR3 extends over 15 amino acids. V dropped 0 bases and J dropped 4 bases, with 10 bases sitting between them. CDR3 sequence (DNA): TGCGCCAGCAGCTTGGAGATAGCGGTCACCGGGGAGCTGTTTTTT. It yields the protein CASSLEIAVTGELFF.

In this sample, this clonotype turned up many times. The rearrangement uses TRBV18 and TRBJ1-6; D is unclear. V lost 3 bases and J 8 bases, leaving 17 bases between the germline ends. The germline gives CDR1 KGHSH, CDR2 LQKENI. CDR3 length equals 16 residues. The CDR3 sequence is CASSPGLMVFDSPLHF. The DNA for the CDR3 is TGTGCCAGCTCACCGGGCCTGATGGTGTTCGATTCACCCCTCCACTTT.

This chain joins TRBV5-1 and TRBJ2-7; 7 bases agree with TRBD2. Germline CDR1 and CDR2: SGHRS and YFSETQ. The CDR3 consists of 15 residues. The V segment lost 5 bases and the J segment 4 bases; nucleotides outside the gene matches: 12. The CDR3 region is CASSSQAGPPYEQYF. The CDR3, as DNA: TGCGCCAGCAGTTCTCAAGCGGGGCCGCCTTACGAGCAGTACTTC. The variable domain in full, with the rest retrieved from reference TRBV5-1 and TRBJ2-7, is KAGVTQTPRYLIKTRGQQVTLSCSPISGHRSVSWYQQTPGQGLQFLFEYFSETQRNKGNFPGRFSGRQFSNSRSEMNVSTLELGDSALYLCASSSQAGPPYEQYFGPGTRLTVT.

In this sample, this clonotype turned up a few times. The chain couples TRBV27 to TRBJ1-2, with no clear D. Germline V gene sequence: CDR1 MNHEY, CDR2 SMNVEV (reference sequence). Trimming shortened V by 5 bases and J by 2 bases, and 9 bases separated the two germline ends. The CDR3 is 13 residues long. The DNA of the CDR3 is TGTGCCAGCAGTAGAAGCCTAAACTATGGCTACACCTTC. This gives the protein CASSRSLNYGYTF.

This clonotype occurred many times. The chain links TRBV5-1 to TRBJ2-3, with a possible D match to TRBD2 (5 bases). Trimming removed 2 bases at V and 5 bases at J, with 24 bases between. CDR3 size: 18 residues. CDR1 and CDR2 (germline): SGHRS, YFSETQ. DNA of the CDR3: TGCGCCAGCAGCTTACTAGAAGGCCACCCCACCGAGGGAGATACGCAGTATTTT. It specifies CASSLLEGHPTEGDTQYF.

This clonotype was recorded many times. The CDR3 spells CASSLNQGPGEQYF. CDR3 bases: TGTGCCAGCAGCCTAAACCAAGGGCCCGGCGAGCAGTACTTC. This chain links TRBV3-1 with TRBJ2-7; no reliable D call. V dropped 4 bases and J dropped 6 bases, with 16 bases sitting between them. Germline V lookup: CDR1 LGHDT, CDR2 YNNKEL (reference sequence). CDR3 length: 14 residues.

In its sample, this clonotype was seen many times. This chain uses TRBV5-4 with TRBJ2-1; no firm D call. V lost 2 bases and J 0 bases, leaving 12 bases between the germline ends. The CDR3 sequence is 16 residues long. Germline V gene data show CDR1 as SGHNT and CDR2 as YYREEE (reference sequence). CDR3 nucleotides: TGTGCCAGCAGCTTACCCCGGCTAAACTCCTACAATGAGCAGTTCTTC. Residues: CASSLPRLNSYNEQFF. The whole variable domain, filled in from reference TRBV5-4 and TRBJ2-1, reads ETGVTQSPTHLIKTRGQQVTLRCSSQSGHNTVSWYQQALGQGPQFIFQYYREEENGRGNFPPRFSGLQFPNYSSELNVNALELDDSALYLCASSLPRLNSYNEQFFGPGTRLTVL.

There are a few counts of this clonotype. This rearrangement joins TRBV29-1 to TRBJ1-2; 9 bases line up with TRBD1. The CDR3 spans 14 residues. The germline gives CDR1 SQVTM, CDR2 ANQGSEA. The V and J ends lost 3 bases and 1 base, in that order; junction bases with no gene match: 3. The CDR3 region is CSVDLDRGNYGYTF. The DNA for the CDR3 is TGCAGCGTTGACCTGGACAGGGGTAACTATGGCTACACCTTC. The entire variable domain, with the rest obtained from reference TRBV29-1 and TRBJ1-2, is as follows: SAVISQKPSRDICQRGTSLTIQCQVDSQVTMMFWYRQQPGQSLTLIATANQGSEATYESGFVIDKFPISRPNLTFSTLTVSNMSPEDSSIYLCSVDLDRGNYGYTFGSGTRLTVV.

The sample holds many counts of this clonotype. The chain links TRBV6-6 to TRBJ1-5; 7 positions match TRBD1. J was trimmed by 4 bases and V by 5 bases; bases with no gene match: 5. Germline CDR1 is MNHNY and CDR2 is SVGAGI (reference sequence). The CDR3 runs 14 residues. The CDR3 loop reads CASSVTGRNQPQHF. CDR3 coding DNA: TGTGCCAGCAGTGTGACAGGGAGGAATCAGCCCCAGCATTTT.

In this sample, this clonotype turned up many times. The J gene is TRBJ2-1, the V gene TRBV7-2; D remains unclear. The CDR3 runs 10 residues. Trimming left V 6 bases short and J 5 bases short, with 2 bases between. The germline V gene has CDR1 SGHTA and CDR2 FQGNSA. CDR3 sequence (DNA): TGTGCCAGCAGTGACAATGAGCAGTTCTTC. Encoded protein: CASSDNEQFF.

This clonotype was seen at least ten times. The chain uses TRBV7-7 and TRBJ2-1, with 8 nucleotides matching TRBD2. V lost 1 base and J lost 14; bases outside the gene matches: 10. There are 14 residues in the CDR3. Germline-derived CDR1 and CDR2 are SSHAT and FNYEAQ (reference sequence). CDR3 coding DNA: TGTGCCAGCAGCTTAGAATCTGCGGGGGGTCCCGAGTTCTTC. Translating it yields CASSLESAGGPEFF.

This clonotype was recorded many times. The chain recombines TRBV12-3 or TRBV12-4 with TRBJ1-1; D gene uncertain. V was shortened by 3 bases and J by 0 bases, with 8 bases between the two germline ends. This CDR3 is 14 amino acids long. CDR3 nucleotides: TGTGCCAGCAGTTTTGTCCACCTGAACACTGAAGCTTTCTTT. Its protein product is CASSFVHLNTEAFF.

This clonotype was observed a few times. The chain links TRBV18 to TRBJ1-3; no clear D. Germline V gene sequence: CDR1 KGHSH, CDR2 LQKENI. The CDR3 runs to 15 residues. Trimming stripped 1 base from V and 0 bases from J, with 7 bases between. CDR3 nucleotide sequence: TGTGCCAGCTCACCACAAAGTTACTCTGGAAACACCATATATTTT. Translated, it gives CASSPQSYSGNTIYF. Based on the CDR3 plus reference TRBV18 and TRBJ1-3, the full variable domain is NAGVMQNPRHLVRRRGQEARLRCSPMKGHSHVYWYRQLPEEGLKFMVYLQKENIIDESGMPKERFSAEFPKEGPSILRIQQVVRGDSAAYFCASSPQSYSGNTIYFGEGSWLTVV.

The chain uses TRBV15 and TRBJ2-7; 7 bases align to TRBD1. Germline CDR1 reads LNHNV; CDR2 reads YYDKDF (reference sequence). The CDR3 spans 17 residues. The trim removed 0 bases at V and 0 bases at J, leaving 8 bases unmatched. CDR3 in amino acids: CATSRDYGTATSYEQYF. CDR3 in DNA: TGTGCCACCAGCAGAGATTACGGGACAGCCACCTCCTACGAGCAGTACTTC.

This clonotype was found many times. The J gene is TRBJ1-2, the V gene TRBV11-2; the match to TRBD1 covers 10 bases. CDR3 length: 16 amino acids. The J segment lost 5 bases and the V segment lost 2 bases, leaving 8 bases of the junction unmatched. The germline CDR1 and CDR2 sequences are SGHAT and FQNNGV. The CDR3, as DNA: TGTGCCAGCAGCTTAAAGTCCCCGGGACAGGGGTATGGCTACACCTTC. Its protein is CASSLKSPGQGYGYTF.

This clonotype was seen repeatedly, ten times or more. V gene TRBV9 combines with J gene TRBJ1-5; D perhaps matches TRBD1 (5 bases). The CDR3 extends over 13 amino acids. Germline assignment: CDR1 SGDLS and CDR2 YYNGEE. V was shortened by 2 bases and J by 6 bases, with 9 bases between the two germline ends. CDR3 sequence: CASSVGHVQPQHF. For the CDR3, the DNA is TGTGCCAGCAGCGTTGGACATGTTCAGCCCCAGCATTTT.

This clonotype has a count of ten or more. The genes are TRBV5-1 and TRBJ2-7, with TRBD1 matching 8 bases. CDR1 and CDR2 (germline): SGHRS, YFSETQ. The CDR3 is 15 amino acids. The ends lost 0 bases at V and 4 bases at J; junction bases unmatched: 6. The CDR3 sequence is CASSLDPGGFYEQYF. CDR3 DNA sequence: TGCGCCAGCAGCTTGGACCCAGGGGGCTTTTACGAGCAGTACTTC.

This clonotype was seen many times. This chain connects TRBV7-2 to TRBJ1-1, with 8 bases that match TRBD1. This CDR3 has 15 amino acids. V shed 4 bases, J shed 5 bases, and the junction held 9 bases outside the gene matches. Germline V gene lookup returns CDR1 SGHTA and CDR2 FQGNSA. The CDR3 DNA sequence: TGTGCCAGCAGCTCCCGGACAGGGAGAAATACTGAAGCTTTCTTT. Protein product: CASSSRTGRNTEAFF.

The table lists this clonotype with many counts. The V call is TRBV12-3 or TRBV12-4, the J call TRBJ1-6, with D hard to call. Trimming shortened V by 3 bases and J by 10 bases, and 13 bases separated the two germline ends. CDR3 size: 14 residues. The CDR3 DNA reads as TGTGCCAGCAGTTTTTCCGGGGATGGGTCACCCCTCCACTTT. This encodes CASSFSGDGSPLHF.

V and J are TRBV6-1 and TRBJ1-4; no definite D call. V shed 4 bases and J shed 8 bases, with 8 bases lying between them. From germline, CDR1 is MNHNS and CDR2 SASEGT. CDR3 length: 12 amino acids. The CDR3 DNA follows: TGTGCCAGCAGTGCGAGCGGCGAAAAACTGTTTTTT. It encodes CASSASGEKLFF.

Many counts were recorded for this clonotype. This chain connects TRBV4-3 to TRBJ2-3; D might be TRBD2 (6 bases). Trimming removed 0 bases at V and 2 bases at J, with 18 bases between. The CDR3 covers 18 residues. Germline V gene sequence: CDR1 LGHNA, CDR2 YSLEER. CDR3 in DNA: TGCGCCAGCAGCCAAGATGTCGAACTAGCAGCGTACACAGATACGCAGTATTTT. Residues: CASSQDVELAAYTDTQYF.

This clonotype showed up many times. The chain is built from TRBV7-3 and TRBJ2-3; D might be TRBD1 (6 bases). V shed 5 bases and J shed 2 bases, with 11 bases lying between them. CDR1 SGHTA and CDR2 FQGTGA come from the germline V gene. This CDR3 has 14 residues. CDR3 in DNA: TGTGCCAGCAGCCCCGACAGGTTCACAGATACGCAGTATTTT. This translates into CASSPDRFTDTQYF.

The V and J genes are TRBV3-1 and TRBJ2-7; no definite D call. V lost 3 bases and J lost 2, with 5 bases in between. Germline CDR1 is LGHDT and CDR2 is YNNKEL (reference sequence). The CDR3 consists of 12 residues. CDR3 coding DNA: TGTGCCAGCAGCCAGGTCACCTACGAGCAGTACTTC. It yields the protein CASSQVTYEQYF.

This clonotype has more than one count but fewer than ten. The CDR3 nucleotides read TGTGCCAGCGAAGAGTTTAGGAATGGCTACACCTTC. Encoded protein: CASEEFRNGYTF. The chain recombines TRBV6-6 with TRBJ1-2, with D hard to call. Looked up from germline, CDR1 is MNHNY and CDR2 is SVGAGI (reference sequence). CDR3 length equals 12 residues. V lost 8 bases to trimming and J lost 6 bases, with 13 bases between them.

This clonotype has at least ten counts. The chain uses TRBV7-2 and TRBJ2-3; no definite D call. The CDR3 is 13 amino acids. V was cut by 1 base and J by 4 bases, with 6 bases left in between. CDR1 SGHTA and CDR2 FQGNSA come from the germline V gene. The CDR3, as DNA: TGTGCCAGCAGCTTAGAACTCTCAGATACGCAGTATTTT. Translation: CASSLELSDTQYF.

This clonotype was counted ten times or more. The CDR3 protein is CASSPPTSYEQYF. The CDR3 nucleotides are TGTGCCAGCTCACCACCCACCTCCTACGAGCAGTACTTC. V usage is TRBV18 and J usage is TRBJ2-7; D unresolved. Germline V lookup: CDR1 KGHSH, CDR2 LQKENI. The CDR3 spans 13 residues. Trimming removed 0 bases at V and 0 bases at J, with 3 bases between.

This clonotype showed up just a few times. The genes are TRBV7-9 and TRBJ1-1; D not resolved. This CDR3 contains 11 residues. Trimming shortened V by 5 bases and J by 4 bases, and 5 bases separated the two germline ends. In germline, CDR1 is SEHNR, CDR2 FQNEAQ (reference sequence). In DNA, the CDR3 is TGTGCCAGCAGCCCGTTCACTGAAGCTTTCTTT. Its translation is CASSPFTEAFF.

This clonotype has a handful of counts. The chain joins TRBV10-3 to TRBJ2-3; 8 bases fit TRBD1. The CDR3 contains 15 residues. V was pared by 5 bases and J by 1 base, with 5 bases of the junction left unmatched. Germline V lookup: CDR1 ENHRY, CDR2 SYGVKD. The CDR3 region is CAISWTGRGTDTQYF. The CDR3, as DNA: TGTGCCATCAGTTGGACAGGGAGAGGCACAGATACGCAGTATTTT.